The sequence of this T cell receptor beta chain was determined in a study of beta chain features in type 1 diabetes. The whole isolated RNA underwent reverse transcription, so sequencing captured expressed TCRB transcripts. The method was immunoSEQ multiplex PCR; TCRdb's version includes in-frame clones alone and lacks a portion of them. Counted here are 330,000 or so clones, about 19% occurring once; the ten biggest clones make up around 0.04%. This clone has just a few counts. This CDR3 is built from 13 residues. Trimming cost V 6 bases and J 4 bases, with 12 bases left between them. Germline V lookup: CDR1 SNHLY, CDR2 FYNNEI.

What was sequenced was naive CD4+ T cells from blood. The V call is TRBV2, the J call TRBJ1-1; no clear D gene. This TCR was sampled from a young woman in good health. Written as DNA, the CDR3 is TGTGCCAGCAGGGAGACTCTGGGCACTGAAGCTTTCTTT. Its translation: CASRETLGTEAFF.